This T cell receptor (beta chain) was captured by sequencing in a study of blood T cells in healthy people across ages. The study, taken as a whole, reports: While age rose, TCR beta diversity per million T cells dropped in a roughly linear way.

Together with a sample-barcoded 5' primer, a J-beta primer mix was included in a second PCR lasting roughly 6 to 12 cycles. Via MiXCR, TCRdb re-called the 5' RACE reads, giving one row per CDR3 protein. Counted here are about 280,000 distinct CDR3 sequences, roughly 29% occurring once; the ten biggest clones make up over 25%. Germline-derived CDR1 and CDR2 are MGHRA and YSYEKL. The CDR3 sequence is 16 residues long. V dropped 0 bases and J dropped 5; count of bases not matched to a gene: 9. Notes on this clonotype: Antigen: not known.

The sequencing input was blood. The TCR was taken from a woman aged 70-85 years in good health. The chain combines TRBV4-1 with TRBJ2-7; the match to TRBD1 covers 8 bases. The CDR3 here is CASSQETGTGADEQYF. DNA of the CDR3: TGCGCCAGCAGCCAAGAGACCGGGACAGGAGCCGACGAGCAGTACTTC.